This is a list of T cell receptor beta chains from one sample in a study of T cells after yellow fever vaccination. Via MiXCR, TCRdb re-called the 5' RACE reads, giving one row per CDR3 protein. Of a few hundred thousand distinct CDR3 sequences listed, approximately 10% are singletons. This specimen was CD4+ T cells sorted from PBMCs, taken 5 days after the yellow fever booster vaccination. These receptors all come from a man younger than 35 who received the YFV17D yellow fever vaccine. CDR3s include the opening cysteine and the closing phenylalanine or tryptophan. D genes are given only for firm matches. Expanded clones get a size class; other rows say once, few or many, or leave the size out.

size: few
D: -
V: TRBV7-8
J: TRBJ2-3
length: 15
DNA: TGTGCCAGCAGCCAAGGAGGGTGGGAAGGGGATACGCAGTATTTT
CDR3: CASSQGGWEGDTQYF

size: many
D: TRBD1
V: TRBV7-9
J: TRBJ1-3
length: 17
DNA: TGTGCCAGCAGCTTAGGATTTGGGACAGGGACTGGAAACACCATATATTTT
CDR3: CASSLGFGTGTGNTIYF

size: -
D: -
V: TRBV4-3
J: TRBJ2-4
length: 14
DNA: TGCGCCAGCCCGGAAACAGAACGCAAAAACATTCAGTACTTC
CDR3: CASPETERKNIQYF

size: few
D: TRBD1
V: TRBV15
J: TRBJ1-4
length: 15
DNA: TGTGCCACCAGCAGTTCCGGGACAGGGAATGAAAAACTGTTTTTT
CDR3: CATSSSGTGNEKLFF

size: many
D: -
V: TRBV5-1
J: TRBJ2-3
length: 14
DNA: TGCGCCAGCAGCTTGGGGGTGTCAAAGAATACGCAGTATTTT
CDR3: CASSLGVSKNTQYF

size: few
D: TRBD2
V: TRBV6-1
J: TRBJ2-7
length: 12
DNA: TGTGCCAGCAGTGGGGAGGGCTACGAGCAGTACTTC
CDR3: CASSGEGYEQYF

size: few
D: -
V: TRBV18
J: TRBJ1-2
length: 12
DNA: TGTGCCAGCTCACCAGGGCCAAGTGGCTACACCTTC
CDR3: CASSPGPSGYTF

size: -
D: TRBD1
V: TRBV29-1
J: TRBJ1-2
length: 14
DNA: TGCAGCGTTCCCGGGACAGGGGGGGCCTATGGCTACACCTTC
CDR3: CSVPGTGGAYGYTF

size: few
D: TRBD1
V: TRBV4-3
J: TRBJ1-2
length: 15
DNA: TGCGCCAGCAGCCAAGATGGACAGGGGAACTATGGCTACACCTTC
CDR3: CASSQDGQGNYGYTF

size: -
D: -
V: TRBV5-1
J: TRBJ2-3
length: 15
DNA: TGCGCCAGCAGCTTGGGGGCCAGGAGCACAGATACGCAGTATTTT
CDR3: CASSLGARSTDTQYF

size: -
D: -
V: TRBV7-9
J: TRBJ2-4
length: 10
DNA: TGTGCCAGCAGCCTCCACATTCAGTACTTC
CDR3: CASSLHIQYF

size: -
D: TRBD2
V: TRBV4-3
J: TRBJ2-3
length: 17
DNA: TGCGCCAGCAGCCAAGAGTGGCTAGCGGGGGGGACAGATACGCAGTATTTT
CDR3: CASSQEWLAGGTDTQYF

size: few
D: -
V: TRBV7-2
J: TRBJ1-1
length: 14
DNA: TGTGCCAGCAGCGCATTTCAGGGAAACACTGAAGCTTTCTTT
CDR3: CASSAFQGNTEAFF

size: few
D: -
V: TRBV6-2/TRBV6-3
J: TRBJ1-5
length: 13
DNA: TGTGCCAGCACACCAGGGTTCAATCAGCCCCAGCATTTT
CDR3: CASTPGFNQPQHF

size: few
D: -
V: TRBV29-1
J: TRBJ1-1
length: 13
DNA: TGCAGCCTTCGGCGGCAGGAAACATCTGAAGCTTTCTTT
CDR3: CSLRRQETSEAFF

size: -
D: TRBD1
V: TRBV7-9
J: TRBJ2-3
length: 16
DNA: TGTGCCAGCAGCTTACCAGGACAGGGGGCGGGAGATACGCAGTATTTT
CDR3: CASSLPGQGAGDTQYF

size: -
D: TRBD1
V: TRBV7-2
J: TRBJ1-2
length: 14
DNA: TGTGCCAGCTGTCCGGGGACAGGGGGACGAGGCAACACCTTC
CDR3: CASCPGTGGRGNTF

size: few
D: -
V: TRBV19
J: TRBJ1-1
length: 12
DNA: TGTGCCAGTAGTTGGACCCCCACTGAAGCTTTCTTT
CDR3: CASSWTPTEAFF

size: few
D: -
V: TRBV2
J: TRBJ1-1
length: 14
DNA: TGTGCCAGTATGAGGGCCGGGGAGAACACTGAAGCTTTCTTT
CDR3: CASMRAGENTEAFF

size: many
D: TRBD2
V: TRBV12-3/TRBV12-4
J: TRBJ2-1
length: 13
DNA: TGTGCCAGCTTCGAGCGGGGTGAGAATGAGCAGTTCTTC
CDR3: CASFERGENEQFF

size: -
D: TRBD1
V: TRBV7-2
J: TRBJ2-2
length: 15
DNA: TGTGCCAGCAGCAACAGACAGGGGAGGACCGGGGAGCTGTTTTTT
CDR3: CASSNRQGRTGELFF

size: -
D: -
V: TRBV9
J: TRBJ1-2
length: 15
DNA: TGTGCCAGCAGCGTAGGACAGGCAGCAAACTATGGCTACACCTTC
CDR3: CASSVGQAANYGYTF

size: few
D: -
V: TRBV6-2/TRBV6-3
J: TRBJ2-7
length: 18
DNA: TGTGCCAGCAGTTACTCGAAATCCGCAGGGGGGCTTGGCGACGAGCAGTACTTC
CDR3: CASSYSKSAGGLGDEQYF

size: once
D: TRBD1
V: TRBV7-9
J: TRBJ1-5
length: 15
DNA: TGTGCCAGCAGCATGGGACAGTGGGGGAATCAGCCCCAGCATTTT
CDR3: CASSMGQWGNQPQHF

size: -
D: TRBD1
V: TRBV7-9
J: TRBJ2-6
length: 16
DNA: TGTGCCAGCAGCTGGACAGGGTCCTCTGGGGCCAACGTCCTGACTTTC
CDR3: CASSWTGSSGANVLTF

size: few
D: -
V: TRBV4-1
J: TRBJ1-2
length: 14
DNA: TGCGCCAGCAGCCTAAGAACAGGGTTCTATGGCTACACCTTC
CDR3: CASSLRTGFYGYTF

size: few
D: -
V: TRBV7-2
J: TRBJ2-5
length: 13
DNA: TGTGCCAGCAGCTATCAGATCCAAGAGACCCAGTACTTC
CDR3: CASSYQIQETQYF

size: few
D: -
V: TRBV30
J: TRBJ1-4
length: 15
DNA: TGTGCCTGGTCCAACAGGGAACTGCTGTATGAAAAACTGTTTTTT
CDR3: CAWSNRELLYEKLFF

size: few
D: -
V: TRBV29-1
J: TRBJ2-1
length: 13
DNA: TGCAGCGGGAAGGGTAACTCCTACAATGAGCAGTTCTTC
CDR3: CSGKGNSYNEQFF

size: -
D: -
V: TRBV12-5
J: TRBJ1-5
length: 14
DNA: TGTGCTAGTGGTCCCCCGACAGGCAATCAGCCCCAGCATTTT
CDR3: CASGPPTGNQPQHF

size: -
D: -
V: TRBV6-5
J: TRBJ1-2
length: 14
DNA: TGTGCCAGCAGGAAGACGGGGCCCAACTATGGCTACACCTTC
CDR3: CASRKTGPNYGYTF

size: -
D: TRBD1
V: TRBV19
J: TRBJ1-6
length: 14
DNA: TGTGCCAGTAGTCCAAACAGGGGTGGGTCACCCCTCCACTTT
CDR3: CASSPNRGGSPLHF

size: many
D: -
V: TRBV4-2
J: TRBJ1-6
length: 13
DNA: TGTGCCAGCAGCCAAGATAGGGGTTCACCCCTCCACTTT
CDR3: CASSQDRGSPLHF

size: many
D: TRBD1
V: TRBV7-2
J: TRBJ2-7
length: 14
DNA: TGTGCCAGCAGCCCCTGGGACAGGGTCCACGAGCAGTACTTC
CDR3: CASSPWDRVHEQYF

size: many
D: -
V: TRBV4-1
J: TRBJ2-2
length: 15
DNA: TGCGCCAGCTTCCCCAATCGGGACTCCACCGGGGAGCTGTTTTTT
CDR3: CASFPNRDSTGELFF

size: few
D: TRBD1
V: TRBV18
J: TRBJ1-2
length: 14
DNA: TGTGCCAGCTCACCGGGACAGGGGCGCTATGGCTACACCTTC
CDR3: CASSPGQGRYGYTF

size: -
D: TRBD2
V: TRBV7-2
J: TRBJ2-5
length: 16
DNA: TGTGCCAGCAGCTTAGTAGGTAGCGGGGGCCAAGAGACCCAGTACTTC
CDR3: CASSLVGSGGQETQYF

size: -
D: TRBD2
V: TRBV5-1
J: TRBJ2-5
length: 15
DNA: TGCGCCAGCAGCTTGGGCGCGGGGGGAAGAGAGACCCAGTACTTC
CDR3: CASSLGAGGRETQYF

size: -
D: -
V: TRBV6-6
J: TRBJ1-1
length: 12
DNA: TGTGCCAGCAGTCAGCAGGGACCTGAAGCTTTCTTT
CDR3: CASSQQGPEAFF

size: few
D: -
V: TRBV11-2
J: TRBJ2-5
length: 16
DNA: TGTGCCAGCAGCTTAAGAGCCCTCGGACAATCGGAGACCCAGTACTTC
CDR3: CASSLRALGQSETQYF

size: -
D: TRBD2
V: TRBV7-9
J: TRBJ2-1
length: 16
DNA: TGTGCCAGCAGCCCGCGACTAGCGGGGGGGGACAATGAGCAGTTCTTC
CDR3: CASSPRLAGGDNEQFF

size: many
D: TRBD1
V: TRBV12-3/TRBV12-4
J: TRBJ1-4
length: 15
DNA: TGTGCCAGCAGTAAACGGACAGGGGGAAATGAAAAACTGTTTTTT
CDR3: CASSKRTGGNEKLFF

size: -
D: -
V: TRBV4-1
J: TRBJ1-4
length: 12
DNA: TGCGCCAGCAGCCAAGTGCAAGAAAAACTGTTTTTT
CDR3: CASSQVQEKLFF

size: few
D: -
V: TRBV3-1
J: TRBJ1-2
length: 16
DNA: TGTGCCAGCAGCCAAGATCGTAGCCCGACGATTTATCGCTACACCTTC
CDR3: CASSQDRSPTIYRYTF

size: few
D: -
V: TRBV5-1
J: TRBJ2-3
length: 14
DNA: TGCGCCAGCAGCTTGTGGCAGGGCACAGATACGCAGTATTTT
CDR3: CASSLWQGTDTQYF

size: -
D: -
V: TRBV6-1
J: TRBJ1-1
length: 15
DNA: TGTGCCAGCAGTGAAAACGGCGTAGGGAACACTGAAGCTTTCTTT
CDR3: CASSENGVGNTEAFF

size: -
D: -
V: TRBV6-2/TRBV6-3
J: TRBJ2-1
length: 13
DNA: TGTGCCAGCAACCCCGCGGCTGCGGATGAGCAGTTCTTC
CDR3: CASNPAAADEQFF

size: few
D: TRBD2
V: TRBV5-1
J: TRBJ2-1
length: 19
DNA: TGCGCCAGCAGCGGGGGACTAGCGGGGCACACAACTTCCTACAATGAGCAGTTCTTC
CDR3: CASSGGLAGHTTSYNEQFF

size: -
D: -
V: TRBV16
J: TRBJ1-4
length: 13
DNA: TGTGCCAGCAGCCCTTGGTCGGCTGAAAAACTGTTTTTT
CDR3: CASSPWSAEKLFF

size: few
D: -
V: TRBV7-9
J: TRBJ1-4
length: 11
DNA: TGTGCCAGCAGCTTGTCAAATAGATTGTTTTTT
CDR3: CASSLSNRLFF

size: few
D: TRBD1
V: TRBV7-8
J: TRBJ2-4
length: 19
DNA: TGTGCCAGCAGTCCGGGGCTACAGGGGGACACCTTGGCCAAAAACATTCAGTACTTC
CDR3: CASSPGLQGDTLAKNIQYF

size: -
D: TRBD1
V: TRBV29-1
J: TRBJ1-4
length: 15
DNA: TGCAGCGTGTCCGGGACAGGGGGTTTAAATGAAAAACTGTTTTTT
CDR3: CSVSGTGGLNEKLFF

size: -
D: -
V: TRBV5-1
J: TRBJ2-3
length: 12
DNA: TGCGCCAGCACCAAGGACCAGGATACGCAGTATTTT
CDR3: CASTKDQDTQYF

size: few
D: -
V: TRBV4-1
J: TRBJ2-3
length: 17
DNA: TGCGCCAGCAGCCAAGATCATAGTCGCGGGGACACAGATACGCAGTATTTT
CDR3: CASSQDHSRGDTDTQYF

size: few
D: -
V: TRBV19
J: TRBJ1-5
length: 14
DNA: TGTGCCAGTAGTATAGCGACGGCGTCAGTCACCCAGCATTTT
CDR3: CASSIATASVTQHF

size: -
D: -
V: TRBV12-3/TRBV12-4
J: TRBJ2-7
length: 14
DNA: TGTGCCAGCAGTTCCCGGGCCACTTCCTACGAGCAGTACTTC
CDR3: CASSSRATSYEQYF